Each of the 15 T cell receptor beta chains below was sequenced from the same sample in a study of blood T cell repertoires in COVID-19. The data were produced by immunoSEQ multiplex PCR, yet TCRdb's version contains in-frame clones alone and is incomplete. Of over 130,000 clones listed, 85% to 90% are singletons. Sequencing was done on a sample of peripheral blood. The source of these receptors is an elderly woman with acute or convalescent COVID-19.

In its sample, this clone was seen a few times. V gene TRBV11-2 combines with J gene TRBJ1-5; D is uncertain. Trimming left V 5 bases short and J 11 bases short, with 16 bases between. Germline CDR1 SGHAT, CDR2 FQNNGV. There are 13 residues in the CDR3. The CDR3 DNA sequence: TGTGCCAGCAGCCGAGACTTATACCTGGCCCAGCATTTT. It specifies CASSRDLYLAQHF.

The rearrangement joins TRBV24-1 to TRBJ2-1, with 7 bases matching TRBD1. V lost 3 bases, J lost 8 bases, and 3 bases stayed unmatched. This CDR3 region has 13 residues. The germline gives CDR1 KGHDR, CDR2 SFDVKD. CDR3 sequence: CATSDPTGDEQFF. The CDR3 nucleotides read TGTGCCACCAGTGATCCCACAGGGGATGAGCAGTTCTTC.

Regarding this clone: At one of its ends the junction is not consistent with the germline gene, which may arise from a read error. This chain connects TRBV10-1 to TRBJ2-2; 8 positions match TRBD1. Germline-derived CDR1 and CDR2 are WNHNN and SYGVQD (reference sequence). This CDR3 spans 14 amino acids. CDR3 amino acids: CASSQGANTGEPFF. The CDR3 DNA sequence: TGCGCCAGCAGTCAGGGGGCTAACACCGGGGAGCCGTTTTTT.

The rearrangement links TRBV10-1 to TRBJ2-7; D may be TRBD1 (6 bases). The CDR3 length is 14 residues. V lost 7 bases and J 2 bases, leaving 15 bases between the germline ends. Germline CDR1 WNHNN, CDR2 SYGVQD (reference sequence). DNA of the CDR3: TGCGCCAGCACCTACCGGGACATAGCCTACGAGCAGTACTTC. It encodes CASTYRDIAYEQYF.

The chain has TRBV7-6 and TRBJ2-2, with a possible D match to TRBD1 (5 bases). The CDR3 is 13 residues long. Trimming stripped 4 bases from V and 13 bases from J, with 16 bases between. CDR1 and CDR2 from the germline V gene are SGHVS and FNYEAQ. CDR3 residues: CASSSDTPGGLFF. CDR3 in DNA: TGTGCCAGCAGCTCGGACACGCCGGGTGGGCTGTTTTTT.

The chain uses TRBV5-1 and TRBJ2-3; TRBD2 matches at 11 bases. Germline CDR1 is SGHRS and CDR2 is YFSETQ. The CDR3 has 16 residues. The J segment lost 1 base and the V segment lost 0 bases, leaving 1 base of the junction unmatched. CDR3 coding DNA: TGCGCCAGCAGCTTGGTGACTAGCGGGGGCACAGATACGCAGTATTTT. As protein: CASSLVTSGGTDTQYF.

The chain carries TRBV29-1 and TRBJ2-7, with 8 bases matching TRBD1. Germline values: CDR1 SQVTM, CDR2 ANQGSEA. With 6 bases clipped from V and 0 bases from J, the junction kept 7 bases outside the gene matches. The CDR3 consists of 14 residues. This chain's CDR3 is CSVVPGTGSYEQYF. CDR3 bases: TGCAGCGTAGTACCCGGGACAGGCTCCTACGAGCAGTACTTC.

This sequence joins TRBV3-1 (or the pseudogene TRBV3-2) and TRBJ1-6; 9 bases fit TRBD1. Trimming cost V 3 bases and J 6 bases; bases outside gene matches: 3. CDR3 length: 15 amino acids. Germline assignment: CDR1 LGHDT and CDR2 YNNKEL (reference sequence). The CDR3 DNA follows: TGTGCCAGCAGCCAGGCGGACAGGGGTAATTCACCCCTCCACTTT. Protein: CASSQADRGNSPLHF.

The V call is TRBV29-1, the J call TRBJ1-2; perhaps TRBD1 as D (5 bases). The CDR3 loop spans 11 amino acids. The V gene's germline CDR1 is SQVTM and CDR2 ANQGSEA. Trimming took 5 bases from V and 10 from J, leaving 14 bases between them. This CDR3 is CSVNAGFNYTF. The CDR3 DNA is TGCAGCGTTAACGCAGGGTTCAACTACACCTTC.

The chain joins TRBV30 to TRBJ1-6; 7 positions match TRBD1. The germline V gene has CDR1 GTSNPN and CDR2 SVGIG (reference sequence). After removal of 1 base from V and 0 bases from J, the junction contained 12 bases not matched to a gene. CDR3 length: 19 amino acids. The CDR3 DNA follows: TGTGCCTGGAGTGGGGACCCGGGACAGATAAACTCCTATAATTCACCCCTCCACTTT. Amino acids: CAWSGDPGQINSYNSPLHF.

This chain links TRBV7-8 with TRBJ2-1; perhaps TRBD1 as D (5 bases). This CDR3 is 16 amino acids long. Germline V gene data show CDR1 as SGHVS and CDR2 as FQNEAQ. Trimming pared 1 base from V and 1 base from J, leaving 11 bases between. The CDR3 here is CASSLGGALSYNEQFF. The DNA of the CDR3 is TGTGCCAGCAGCTTAGGTGGGGCACTTTCCTACAATGAGCAGTTCTTC.

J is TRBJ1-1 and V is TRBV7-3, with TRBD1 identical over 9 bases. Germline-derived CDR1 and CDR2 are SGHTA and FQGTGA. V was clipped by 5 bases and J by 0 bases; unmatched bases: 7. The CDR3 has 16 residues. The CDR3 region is CASSLQGAGLNTEAFF. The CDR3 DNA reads TGTGCCAGCAGCCTACAGGGGGCAGGGTTGAACACTGAAGCTTTCTTT. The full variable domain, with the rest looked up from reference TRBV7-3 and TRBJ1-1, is GAGVSQTPSNKVTEKGKYVELRCDPISGHTALYWYRQSLGQGPEFLIYFQGTGAADDSGLPNDRFFAVRPEGSVSTLKIQRTERGDSAVYLCASSLQGAGLNTEAFFGQGTRLTVV.

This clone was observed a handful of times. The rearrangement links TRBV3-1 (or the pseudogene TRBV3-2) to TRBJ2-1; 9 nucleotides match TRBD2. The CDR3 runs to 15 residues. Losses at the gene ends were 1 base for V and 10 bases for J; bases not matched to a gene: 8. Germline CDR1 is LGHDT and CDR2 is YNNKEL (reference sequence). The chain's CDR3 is CASSQVAGGRVEQFF. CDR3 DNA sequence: TGTGCCAGCAGCCAAGTTGCGGGGGGGCGGGTCGAGCAGTTCTTC.

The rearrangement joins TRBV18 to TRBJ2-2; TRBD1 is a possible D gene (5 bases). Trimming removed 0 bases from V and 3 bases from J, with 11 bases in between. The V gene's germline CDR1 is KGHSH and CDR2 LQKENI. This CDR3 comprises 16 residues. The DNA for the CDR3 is TGTGCCAGCTCACCACCCATCGGCAGGGACACCGGGGAGCTGTTTTTT. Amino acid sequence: CASSPPIGRDTGELFF. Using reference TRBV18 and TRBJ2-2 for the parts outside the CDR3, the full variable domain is NAGVMQNPRHLVRRRGQEARLRCSPMKGHSHVYWYRQLPEEGLKFMVYLQKENIIDESGMPKERFSAEFPKEGPSILRIQQVVRGDSAAYFCASSPPIGRDTGELFFGEGSRLTVL.

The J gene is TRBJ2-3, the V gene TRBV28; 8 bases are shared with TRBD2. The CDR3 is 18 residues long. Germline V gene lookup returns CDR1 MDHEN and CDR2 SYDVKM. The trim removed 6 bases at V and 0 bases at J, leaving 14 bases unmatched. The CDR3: CASRGLGMALGSTDTQYF. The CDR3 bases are TGTGCCAGCAGGGGACTAGGGATGGCCCTGGGTAGCACAGATACGCAGTATTTT.